The 19 T cell receptor beta chains below were found in one sample sequenced in a study of blood T cell repertoires in COVID-19. Clones were sequenced by immunoSEQ multiplex PCR, and TCRdb holds only the in-frame ones, with some missing. The table lists 150,000 to 200,000 clones, approximately 90% of them singletons. Sequencing was carried out using peripheral blood. Every receptor here comes from a man between 18 and 35 years old with COVID-19, enrolled during active disease.

The rearrangement uses TRBV3-1 (or the pseudogene TRBV3-2) and TRBJ1-6; 10 positions match TRBD1. This CDR3 contains 14 residues. The J segment lost 8 bases and the V segment lost 5 bases, leaving 3 bases of the junction unmatched. Germline values: CDR1 LGHDT, CDR2 YNNKEL (reference sequence). CDR3 sequence reads: CASSADRGHSPLHF. The CDR3 nucleotides read TGTGCCAGCAGCGCCGACAGGGGGCATTCACCCCTCCACTTT.

V is TRBV20-1 and J is TRBJ1-1; no clear D gene. The germline V gene encodes CDR1 DFQATT and CDR2 SNEGSKA (reference sequence). Trimming left V 3 bases short and J 10 bases short, with 15 bases between. The CDR3 covers 12 residues. The CDR3: CSASLVARSAFF. The DNA of the CDR3 is TGCAGTGCTAGTCTCGTGGCCAGGTCAGCTTTCTTT.

This clone appeared once. CDR3 region: CASSFGASSADTQYF. CDR3 DNA sequence: TGTGCCAGCAGCTTTGGCGCCAGTAGCGCAGATACGCAGTATTTT. This chain joins TRBV5-8 and TRBJ2-3, with D perhaps TRBD2 (5 bases). V shed 2 bases and J shed 4 bases, with 14 bases lying between them. CDR3 length: 15 amino acids. Per the germline V gene, CDR1 is SGHTS and CDR2 is YDEGEE.

The CDR3 region has the DNA TGTGCCAGCAGCTGGGTAGCGGAAGTTGGCACCTACGAGCAGTACTTC. Its translation is CASSWVAEVGTYEQYF. The chain links TRBV13 to TRBJ2-7, with D possibly being TRBD2 (6 bases). V lost 4 bases and J 2 bases, leaving 18 bases between the germline ends. This CDR3 spans 16 amino acids. The germline V gene has CDR1 PRHDT and CDR2 FYEKMQ (reference sequence).

This CDR3 reads CASSQEPRTGSNSPLHF. CDR3 bases: TGCGCCAGCAGCCAAGAACCCAGAACAGGTTCCAATTCACCCCTCCACTTT. This sequence joins TRBV4-3 and TRBJ1-6; D is perhaps TRBD1 (5 bases). Between the trimmed V and J ends, which lost 0 bases and 7 bases, there was a span of 16 bases. This CDR3 contains 17 residues. CDR1 is LGHNA, CDR2 YSLEER, per germline.

The chain links TRBV28 to TRBJ2-5, with unresolved D. Trimming removed 10 bases from V and 5 bases from J, with 14 bases in between. The CDR3 is made up of 12 amino acids. CDR1 is MDHEN, CDR2 SYDVKM, per germline. CDR3 region: CATARRVETQYF. Written as DNA, the CDR3 is TGTGCCACTGCGCGGCGAGTGGAGACCCAGTACTTC.

This sequence joins TRBV11-1 and TRBJ2-6; D possibly corresponds to TRBD1 (5 bases). The CDR3 runs 14 residues. Germline V gene sequence: CDR1 SGHAT, CDR2 FQDESV (reference sequence). V was clipped by 1 base and J by 4 bases, with 5 bases between them. CDR3 region: CASSLDRGANVLTF. The CDR3 DNA reads as TGTGCCAGCAGCTTAGACAGGGGGGCCAACGTCCTGACTTTC.

This sequence joins TRBV4-3 and TRBJ1-3; D ambiguous. The CDR3 extends over 16 amino acids. Between the trimmed V and J ends, which lost 0 bases and 4 bases, there was a span of 13 bases. Germline loops: CDR1 LGHNA, CDR2 YSLEER. CDR3 sequence reads: CASSQDPAGRGNTIYF. As DNA, the CDR3 is TGCGCCAGCAGCCAAGATCCCGCGGGAAGGGGAAACACCATATATTTT.

The chain carries TRBV24-1 and TRBJ2-2; 10 nucleotides match TRBD2. Per germline, CDR1 KGHDR and CDR2 SFDVKD. The CDR3 contains 16 residues. V lost 9 bases, J lost 3 bases, and 9 bases stayed unmatched. Written as DNA, the CDR3 is TGTGCCACCGTAACTGGACTAGCGGACTACACCGGGGAGCTGTTTTTT. It specifies CATVTGLADYTGELFF.

In DNA form, the CDR3 reads TGTGCCAGCACCCTAAACTACCAGGGCACCGGGGAGCTGTTTTTT. Translation: CASTLNYQGTGELFF. The chain recombines TRBV11-2 with TRBJ2-2; perhaps TRBD1 as D (5 bases). The CDR3 length is 15 residues. CDR1 SGHAT and CDR2 FQNNGV come from the germline V gene. V lost 7 bases, J lost 4 bases, and 16 bases lay in between.

This chain links TRBV11-3 with TRBJ2-3; D is tentatively TRBD1 or TRBD2 (6 bases each). The CDR3 is 15 residues long. Trimming left V 5 bases short and J 1 base short, with 13 bases between. CDR1 is SGHNT and CDR2 is YENEEA in the germline V gene. CDR3 DNA sequence: TGTGCCAGCAGCCTAGGGGGAGGACGCACAGATACGCAGTATTTT. Translated, it gives CASSLGGGRTDTQYF.

The chain recombines TRBV5-1 with TRBJ2-2, with 8 positions matching TRBD1. This CDR3 has 15 amino acids. Trimming at V came to 3 bases and at J to 1 base, leaving 2 bases not matched to a gene. Looked up from germline, CDR1 is SGHRS and CDR2 is YFSETQ. The CDR3 nucleotides read TGCGCCAGCAGCTCCGGGACAGGGAACACCGGGGAGCTGTTTTTT. It specifies CASSSGTGNTGELFF.

This rearrangement joins TRBV4-2 to TRBJ1-1; a weak D match, TRBD1 (5 bases). Germline V gene lookup returns CDR1 LGHNA and CDR2 YNFKEQ. V lost 1 base, J lost 0 bases, and 15 bases lay in between. The CDR3 has 17 residues. CDR3 DNA sequence: TGTGCCAGCAGCCAAGTTCTTACAGGTGATATGAACACTGAAGCTTTCTTT. Residues: CASSQVLTGDMNTEAFF.

A note on this clone: Different DNA sequences within this sample yield the same CDR3. The chain links TRBV9 to TRBJ2-1; 10 bases are a match to TRBD2. Trimming took 2 bases from V and 2 from J; bases not matched to a gene: 1. CDR3 size: 15 residues. Germline V gives CDR1 SGDLS, CDR2 YYNGEE. For the CDR3, the DNA is TGTGCCAGCAGCGTTGGACTAGCGGCCTACAATGAGCAGTTCTTC. It specifies CASSVGLAAYNEQFF.

V usage is TRBV2 and J usage is TRBJ1-2, with a tentative D call TRBD1 (5 bases). V was shortened by 4 bases and J by 7 bases, with 16 bases between the two germline ends. The CDR3 is 14 residues long. Germline assignment: CDR1 SNHLY and CDR2 FYNNEI. The CDR3 is CASSVGGAAGGYTF. The CDR3 DNA reads as TGTGCCAGCAGTGTCGGAGGGGCGGCAGGTGGCTACACCTTC.

This clone has more than one count but fewer than ten. The J gene is TRBJ2-7, the V gene TRBV5-6; no reliable D call. The CDR3 extends over 17 amino acids. Germline values: CDR1 SGHDT, CDR2 YYEEEE. The germline V and J ends were trimmed by 0 bases and 1 base, with 17 bases remaining between them. CDR3 loop: CASSLVRHSDGSYEQYF. CDR3 bases: TGTGCCAGCAGCTTGGTTCGGCACAGTGATGGTTCCTACGAGCAGTACTTC. Full variable domain (rest looked up from reference TRBV5-6 and TRBJ2-7): DAGVTQSPTHLIKTRGQQVTLRCSPKSGHDTVSWYQQALGQGPQFIFQYYEEEERQRGNFPDRFSGHQFPNYSSELNVNALLLGDSALYLCASSLVRHSDGSYEQYFGPGTRLTVT.

The chain combines TRBV27 with TRBJ2-1; 10 bases agree with TRBD1. The ends lost 8 bases at V and 4 bases at J; junction bases unmatched: 5. Germline assignment: CDR1 MNHEY and CDR2 SMNVEV (reference sequence). This CDR3 spans 14 amino acids. CDR3 sequence: CASGRDRGYNEQFF. DNA of the CDR3: TGTGCCAGCGGTCGGGACAGGGGTTACAATGAGCAGTTCTTC.

This clone was detected once. The chain links TRBV27 to TRBJ2-1, with 7 bases lining up with TRBD2. CDR3 length equals 15 residues. Germline loops: CDR1 MNHEY, CDR2 SMNVEV (reference sequence). Trimming removed 2 bases from V and 9 bases from J; junction bases left unmatched: 10. The CDR3 sequence is CASSLRGRVKGEQFF. CDR3 nucleotides: TGTGCCAGCAGTTTACGGGGGAGGGTTAAGGGTGAGCAGTTCTTC.

Only one count was recorded for this clone. The chain uses TRBV10-3 and TRBJ2-7; a possible D gene is TRBD1 (5 bases). The CDR3 runs to 15 residues. CDR1 is ENHRY, CDR2 SYGVKD, per germline. The ends were cut back, 3 bases at V and 4 bases at J, with 16 bases in the middle. Here the CDR3 DNA reads TGTGCCATCAGTGACCAATACAGGAATTATTACGAGCAGTACTTC. Translated, it gives CAISDQYRNYYEQYF.